This T cell receptor beta chain was identified in a study of blood T cell repertoires in COVID-19. Study-level information: Acute-phase and convalescent COVID-19 samples originated in the United States, Italy and Spain. In each case, the material was cDNA or gDNA derived from T cells, B-cell-depleted T cells, or PBMCs.

V lost 3 bases to trimming and J lost 5 bases, with 10 bases between them. The germline V gene has CDR1 LNHNV and CDR2 YYDKDF (reference sequence). The CDR3 loop spans 13 amino acids. Authors' analysis steps: Counts of nucleated cells, estimated from reference gene primer amplification, were obtained. Profiling relied on immunoSEQ multiplex PCR, and the TCRdb table lists in-frame clones only, not all of them. That table furnishes V, J and clone size, whereas the DNA furnished D and trimming. Of over 350,000 clones in the sample, around 89% are singletons; the top ten hold 4.3%. Sequencing was carried out using peripheral blood. This chain connects TRBV15 to TRBJ2-5; tentatively, D is TRBD2 (5 bases). This TCR was sampled from a woman aged 25 to 39 with acute or convalescent COVID-19. CDR3 sequence: CATSSPPGETQYF. The CDR3 region has the DNA TGTGCCACCAGCAGTCCCCCGGGGGAGACCCAGTACTTC.